The rows below give T cell receptor beta chains drawn from one sample of a study of CD8+ T cells in alopecia areata. Libraries were prepared by immunoSEQ multiplex PCR; TCRdb keeps only in-frame clonotypes and omits some of them. The table lists around 190,000 clones, roughly 50% of them singletons. The sample consisted of CD8+ T cells sorted from blood. The origin of the receptors is a human donor in good health. Both conserved end residues are part of each CDR3. D genes are given only for firm matches. Not all rows give a size; the values are once, few, many and, for expanded clones, a class.

j_call v_call clone_size d_call cdr3_aa cdr3_nt
TRBJ1-5 TRBV23-1 - - CASSQSWAPDDSNQPQHF TGCGCCAGCAGTCAATCGTGGGCCCCGGACGATAGCAATCAGCCCCAGCATTTT
TRBJ2-5 TRBV7-8 - TRBD2 CASSYSGGVQETQYF TGTGCCAGCAGCTACTCCGGGGGGGTCCAAGAGACCCAGTACTTC
TRBJ1-1 TRBV29-1 - - CSGAKATEAFF TGCAGCGGGGCCAAGGCCACTGAAGCTTTCTTT
TRBJ2-1 TRBV5-4 few - CASSSRGAQNEQFF TGTGCCAGCAGCTCAAGGGGGGCGCAGAATGAGCAGTTCTTC
TRBJ2-4 TRBV29-1 - - CSVEHREGSKNIQYF TGCAGCGTTGAGCACAGGGAGGGGTCCAAAAACATTCAGTACTTC
TRBJ2-1 TRBV2 - TRBD2 CASSSGTSGGLSSYNEQFF TGTGCCAGCAGTTCAGGAACTAGCGGGGGCCTGAGCTCCTACAATGAGCAGTTCTTC
TRBJ2-6 TRBV7-9 - - CASSLTGVGANVLTF TGTGCCAGCAGCTTAACGGGAGTTGGGGCCAACGTCCTGACTTTC
TRBJ2-1 TRBV4-1 - - CATADTDSYNEQFF TGCGCCACCGCCGACACAGACTCCTACAATGAGCAGTTCTTC
TRBJ1-1 TRBV9 - - CASSASSGSTEAFF TGTGCCAGCAGCGCCTCATCAGGGTCCACTGAAGCTTTCTTT
TRBJ1-6 TRBV15 - TRBD1 CATRQGNSPLHF TGTGCCACCAGACAGGGGAATTCACCCCTCCACTTT
TRBJ1-1 TRBV5-1 few TRBD1 CASSPRTGGLNTEAFF TGCGCCAGCAGCCCTAGGACAGGGGGCTTGAACACTGAAGCTTTCTTT
TRBJ2-7 TRBV7-9 - TRBD1 CASSLRGTGSYEQYF TGTGCCAGCAGCTTAAGAGGGACAGGGTCCTACGAGCAGTACTTC
TRBJ1-5 TRBV27 - - CASSPTGVNQPQHF TGTGCCAGCAGCCCGACAGGTGTGAATCAGCCCCAGCATTTT
TRBJ1-1 TRBV4-2 - - CASRSDSMNTEAFF TGTGCCAGCAGGTCGGACAGCATGAACACTGAAGCTTTCTTT
TRBJ2-1 TRBV7-9 few - CASSLSDNEQFF TGTGCCAGCAGCTTATCCGACAATGAGCAGTTCTTC
TRBJ2-1 TRBV29-1 few TRBD1 CSAGQGVEQFF TGCAGCGCAGGACAGGGGGTTGAGCAGTTCTTC
TRBJ2-7 TRBV29-1 - TRBD1 CSAGPGTEAYEQYF TGCAGCGCGGGTCCCGGGACAGAGGCCTACGAGCAGTACTTC
TRBJ2-5 TRBV4-1 few - CASSIRQGYPQETQYF TGCGCCAGCAGCATCCGGCAGGGTTACCCGCAAGAGACCCAGTACTTC
TRBJ2-1 TRBV19 few - CASSMGRNNEQFF TGTGCCAGTAGTATGGGCCGCAACAATGAGCAGTTCTTC
TRBJ1-2 TRBV23-1 - - CASSEFGVFYGYTF TGCGCCAGCAGCGAATTCGGGGTCTTCTATGGCTACACCTTC
TRBJ2-1 TRBV4-1 - - CASSQEGLAEQFF TGCGCCAGCAGCCAAGAAGGACTTGCGGAGCAGTTCTTC
TRBJ2-3 TRBV7-6 - - CASSQEDTTDTQYF TGTGCCAGCAGCCAGGAGGACACAACAGATACGCAGTATTTT
TRBJ2-1 TRBV7-8 few - CASSLGALNYNEQFF TGTGCCAGCAGCTTAGGAGCACTCAATTACAATGAGCAGTTCTTC
TRBJ2-5 TRBV7-9 - TRBD1 CASSWTGETQYF TGTGCCAGCAGCTGGACAGGGGAGACCCAGTACTTC
TRBJ2-7 TRBV25-1 - - CASSVSLGEQYF TGTGCCAGCAGTGTTTCTCTGGGCGAGCAGTACTTC
TRBJ1-2 TRBV13 few TRBD1 CASSSSTDRVKGYTF TGTGCCAGCAGCTCCTCGACCGACAGGGTAAAGGGCTACACCTTC
TRBJ2-7 TRBV29-1 few - CSVVVDEQYF TGCAGCGTTGTGGTGGACGAGCAGTACTTC
TRBJ1-2 TRBV5-4 once - CASSLAGDYGYTF TGTGCCAGCAGCTTGGCGGGGGACTATGGCTACACCTTC
TRBJ1-1 TRBV30 - - CAWSVYLLGRDDTEAFF TGTGCCTGGAGTGTATACCTCCTGGGCAGGGATGACACTGAAGCTTTCTTT
TRBJ2-5 TRBV27 - - CASSPRDTKETQYF TGTGCCAGCAGTCCCCGGGACACAAAAGAGACCCAGTACTTC
TRBJ2-1 TRBV9 - TRBD2 CASSRTRGGLVNEQFF TGTGCCAGCAGTCGGACTCGGGGGGGCCTGGTCAATGAGCAGTTCTTC
TRBJ2-1 TRBV2 - - CASKEDEQFF TGTGCCAGCAAGGAGGATGAGCAGTTCTTC
TRBJ1-6 TRBV10-2 - TRBD1 CASSEGTGRNSPLHF TGCGCCAGCAGTGAGGGGACAGGGAGGAATTCACCCCTCCACTTT
TRBJ2-3 TRBV9 - - CASSLGNPRDTQYF TGTGCCAGCAGCCTGGGGAACCCTCGCGATACGCAGTATTTT
TRBJ2-6 TRBV9 - - CASSQSGRSSGANVLTF TGTGCCAGCAGCCAATCCGGAAGGTCCTCTGGGGCCAACGTCCTGACTTTC
TRBJ1-1 TRBV5-1 - TRBD1 CASSLTGTDTEAFF TGCGCCAGCAGCCTGACAGGGACAGACACTGAAGCTTTCTTT
TRBJ1-5 TRBV27 once - CASSLGGPYNQPQHF TGTGCCAGCAGTTTAGGGGGGCCTTACAATCAGCCCCAGCATTTT
TRBJ2-1 TRBV9 - - CASSVGGGTGEQFF TGTGCCAGCAGCGTAGGTGGCGGGACGGGTGAGCAGTTCTTC
TRBJ2-5 TRBV27 - - CASSSGHGSAYVETQYF TGTGCCAGCAGTTCCGGACATGGATCGGCGTATGTCGAGACCCAGTACTTC
TRBJ1-2 TRBV30 - TRBD1 CAWSDVSGQGPGYTF TGTGCCTGGAGTGACGTCTCGGGACAGGGGCCCGGCTACACCTTC
TRBJ2-7 TRBV10-3 few - CATLGTGDYEQYF TGTGCCACCCTCGGGACTGGAGACTACGAGCAGTACTTC
TRBJ2-5 TRBV13 - - CASSLRSGETQYF TGTGCCAGCAGCTTAAGGAGCGGCGAGACCCAGTACTTC
TRBJ1-3 TRBV25-1 - - CASSPGSSGNTIYF TGTGCCAGCAGCCCAGGGAGCTCTGGAAACACCATATATTTT
TRBJ1-2 TRBV5-1 - TRBD1 CASTTTGGHGYTF TGCGCCAGCACCACGACAGGGGGACATGGCTACACCTTC
TRBJ2-3 TRBV5-1 - - CASSGTTDTQYF TGCGCCAGCAGCGGGACCACAGATACGCAGTATTTT
TRBJ2-2 TRBV15 - - CATSRDFGELFF TGTGCCACCAGCAGGGATTTCGGGGAGCTGTTTTTT
TRBJ2-1 TRBV7-9 medium-sized - CASSLGQRLTNEQFF TGTGCCAGCAGCTTGGGACAAAGATTAACCAATGAGCAGTTCTTC
TRBJ2-1 TRBV7-9 many - CASSLGSGEVSEQFF TGTGCCAGCAGCTTAGGAAGCGGTGAAGTGAGTGAGCAGTTCTTC
TRBJ2-3 TRBV29-1 few - CTIRNSKTPDTQYF TGCACCATCCGGAATTCCAAAACCCCAGATACGCAGTATTTT
TRBJ1-2 TRBV27 - TRBD1 CASSFAGQGRYTF TGTGCCAGCAGTTTTGCCGGACAGGGTCGGTACACCTTC
TRBJ2-5 TRBV2 few TRBD2 CASSEWGGRETQYF TGTGCCAGCAGTGAATGGGGGGGAAGGGAGACCCAGTACTTC
TRBJ1-1 TRBV27 - - CASSFGGSEAFF TGTGCCAGCAGTTTTGGGGGGTCTGAAGCTTTCTTT
TRBJ2-7 TRBV30 - - CAWSASGRIYEQYF TGTGCCTGGAGTGCCTCGGGACGGATCTACGAACAGTACTTC
TRBJ2-7 TRBV5-6 - - CASSWGNAYEQYF TGTGCCAGCAGCTGGGGAAACGCCTACGAGCAGTACTTC